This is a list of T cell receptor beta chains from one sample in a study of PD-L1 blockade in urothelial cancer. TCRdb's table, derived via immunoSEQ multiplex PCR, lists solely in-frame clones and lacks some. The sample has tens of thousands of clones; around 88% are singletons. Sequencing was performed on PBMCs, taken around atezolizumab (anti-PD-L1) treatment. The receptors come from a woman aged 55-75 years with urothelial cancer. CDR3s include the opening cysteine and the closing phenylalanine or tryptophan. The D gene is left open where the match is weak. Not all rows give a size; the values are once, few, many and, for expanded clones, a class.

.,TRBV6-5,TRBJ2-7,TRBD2,CASRRGLDYEQYF,TGTGCCAGCAGACGTGGACTAGACTACGAGCAGTACTTC
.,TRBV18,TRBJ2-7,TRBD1,CASSGTGDFTRQYF,TGTGCCAGCTCTGGGACAGGGGACTTTACTCGGCAGTACTTC
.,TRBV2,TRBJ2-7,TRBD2,CASKVGTSFYEQYF,TGTGCCAGCAAGGTAGGGACTAGCTTCTACGAGCAGTACTTC
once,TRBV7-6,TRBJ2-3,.,CASSLAVPRDLRDTQYF,TGTGCCAGCAGCTTAGCAGTCCCGAGAGACTTAAGGGATACGCAGTATTTT
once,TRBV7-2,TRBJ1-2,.,CASSFKQGPYGYTF,TGTGCCAGCAGCTTCAAACAGGGTCCCTATGGCTACACCTTC
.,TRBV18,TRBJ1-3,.,CASSPPGRSGNTIYF,TGTGCCAGCTCACCCCCAGGCCGCTCTGGAAACACCATATATTTT
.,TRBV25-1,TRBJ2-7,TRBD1,CASSPGGTGRTGQYF,TGTGCCAGCAGCCCTGGAGGGACAGGGCGGACCGGGCAGTACTTC
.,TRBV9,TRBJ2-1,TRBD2,CASSVGVAGVVEQFF,TGTGCCAGCAGCGTAGGAGTAGCGGGAGTGGTTGAGCAGTTCTTC
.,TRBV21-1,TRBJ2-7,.,CASSNQKYRGLGTYEQYF,TGTGCCAGCAGCAACCAGAAATACAGGGGGCTTGGCACCTACGAGCAGTACTTC
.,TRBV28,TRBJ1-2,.,CASSHDGRRGSYTF,TGTGCCAGCAGTCACGACGGAAGGCGAGGGAGCTACACCTTC
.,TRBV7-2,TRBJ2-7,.,CASSLNRNSYEQYF,TGTGCCAGCAGCTTAAACAGGAACTCCTACGAGCAGTACTTC
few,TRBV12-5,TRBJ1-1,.,CASGIGDTEAFF,TGTGCTAGTGGTATAGGGGATACTGAAGCTTTCTTT
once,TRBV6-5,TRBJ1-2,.,CASSLGHLNYGYTF,TGTGCCAGCAGCCTCGGACACCTTAACTATGGCTACACCTTC
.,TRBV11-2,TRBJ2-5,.,CASSPIRDSSWTQYF,TGTGCCAGCAGCCCGATCCGGGACTCCTCGTGGACCCAGTACTTC
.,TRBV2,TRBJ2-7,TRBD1,CASIRTGWYEQYF,TGTGCCAGCATTCGGACAGGGTGGTACGAGCAGTACTTC
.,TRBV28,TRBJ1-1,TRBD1,CASSSPGQRNTEAFF,TGTGCCAGCAGTTCGCCGGGACAGAGGAACACTGAAGCTTTCTTT
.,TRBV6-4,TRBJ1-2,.,CASSDSGRPGVNGYTF,TGTGCCAGCAGTGACTCCGGTCGTCCAGGGGTTAATGGCTACACCTTC
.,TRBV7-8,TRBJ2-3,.,CASRLSFSTDTQYF,TGTGCCAGCAGGTTATCGTTCAGCACAGATACGCAGTATTTT
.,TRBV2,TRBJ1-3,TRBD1,CASRSPTGGGNTIYF,TGTGCCAGCAGGTCCCCAACAGGGGGTGGAAACACCATATATTTT
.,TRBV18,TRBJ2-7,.,CASSPGAGPHYEQYF,TGTGCCAGCTCACCAGGCGCAGGGCCCCACTACGAGCAGTACTTC
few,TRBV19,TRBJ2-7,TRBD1,CASSIGVDRLRSEQYF,TGTGCCAGTAGTATAGGTGTGGACAGGCTTCGTAGCGAGCAGTACTTC
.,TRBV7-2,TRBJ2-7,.,CASSLSGSQPYEQYF,TGTGCCAGCAGCTTATCAGGAAGCCAACCCTACGAGCAGTACTTC
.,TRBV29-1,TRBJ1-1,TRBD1,CSLQDREDAFF,TGCAGCCTCCAAGACAGGGAAGACGCTTTCTTT
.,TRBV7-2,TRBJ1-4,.,CASSPPAGGNEKLFF,TGTGCCAGCAGCCCCCCGGCCGGGGGGAATGAAAAACTGTTTTTT
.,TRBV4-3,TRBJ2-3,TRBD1,CASSQAYRGNGDTQYF,TGCGCCAGCAGCCAGGCCTACAGGGGCAACGGAGATACGCAGTATTTT
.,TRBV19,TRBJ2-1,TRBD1,CASSILPRGRYNEQFF,TGTGCCAGTAGTATACTCCCCAGGGGGCGGTACAATGAGCAGTTCTTC
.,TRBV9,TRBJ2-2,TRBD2,CASSVVAGANTGELFF,TGTGCCAGCAGCGTAGTAGCGGGGGCGAACACCGGGGAGCTGTTTTTT
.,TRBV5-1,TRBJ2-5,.,CASSSTRQETQYF,TGCGCCAGCAGCTCTACTAGGCAAGAGACCCAGTACTTC
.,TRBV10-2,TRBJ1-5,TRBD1,CASRSGQGGNQPQHF,TGCGCCAGCAGGAGTGGACAGGGCGGCAATCAGCCCCAGCATTTT
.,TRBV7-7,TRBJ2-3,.,CASSLSIGGERDTQYF,TGTGCCAGCAGCTTAAGTATCGGGGGAGAACGGGATACGCAGTATTTT
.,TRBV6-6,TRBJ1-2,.,CASSYGQNYGYTF,TGTGCCAGCAGTTACGGCCAGAACTATGGCTACACCTTC
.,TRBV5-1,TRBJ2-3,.,CASSPPWGGAGTDTQYF,TGCGCCAGCAGCCCCCCATGGGGGGGCGCGGGTACAGATACGCAGTATTTT
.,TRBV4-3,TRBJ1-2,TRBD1,CASSQDVWGQGAVLAGYTF,TGCGCCAGCAGCCAAGATGTGTGGGGACAGGGGGCCGTTTTAGCTGGCTACACCTTC
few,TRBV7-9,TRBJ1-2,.,CASSASGLRGYTF,TGTGCCAGCAGCGCCTCAGGGTTGAGAGGCTACACCTTC
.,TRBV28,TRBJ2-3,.,CASSLDRGVLTF,TGTGCCAGCAGTTTAGATCGCGGGGTCCTCACTTTT
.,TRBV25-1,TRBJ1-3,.,CASSDRRNTIYF,TGTGCCAGCAGTGACAGGAGAAACACCATATATTTT
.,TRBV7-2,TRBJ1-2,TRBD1,CASSSVSGGAGYGYTF,TGTGCCAGCAGCTCCGTTTCAGGGGGCGCGGGCTATGGCTACACCTTC
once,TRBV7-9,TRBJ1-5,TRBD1,CASSRDSQPQHF,TGTGCCAGCAGCCGGGACAGCCAGCCCCAGCATTTT
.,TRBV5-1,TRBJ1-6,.,CASSLETVGGSSYNSPLHF,TGCGCCAGCAGCTTGGAAACTGTCGGGGGGAGCTCCTATAATTCACCCCTCCACTTT
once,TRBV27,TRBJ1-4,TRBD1,CASRRTGGDEKLFF,TGTGCCAGCAGGCGGACAGGGGGCGATGAAAAACTGTTTTTT
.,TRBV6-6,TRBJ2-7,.,CASGFAGTTAGEQYF,TGTGCCAGCGGGTTTGCCGGGACAACGGCCGGCGAGCAGTACTTC
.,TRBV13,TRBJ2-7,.,CASSLGPNYEQYF,TGTGCCAGCAGCTTAGGCCCCAACTACGAGCAGTACTTC
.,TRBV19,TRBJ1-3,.,CASRARGSGNTIYF,TGTGCCAGTAGGGCCAGGGGCTCTGGAAACACCATATATTTT
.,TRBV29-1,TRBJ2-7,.,CSARVDYEQYF,TGCAGCGCCCGGGTGGACTACGAGCAGTACTTC
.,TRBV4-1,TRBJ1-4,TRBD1,CASSQDRSGTGSEKLFF,TGCGCCAGCAGCCAAGACAGGTCCGGGACAGGGAGTGAAAAACTGTTTTTT
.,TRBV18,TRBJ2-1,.,CASSPNGNEQFF,TGTGCCAGCTCACCAAACGGCAATGAGCAGTTCTTC